A single count supports the clone carrying this TCR beta chain. Its antigen is unknown. Generated by immunoSEQ multiplex PCR, the TCRdb table keeps only in-frame clones and is missing some. Among some 81,000 clones, roughly 87% were seen once, and the ten largest hold approximately 6.2%. Exclusion applied to patients with autoimmune disease history or systemic immunosuppression. This record comes from a study of OX40 agonist ivuxolimab in advanced cancers. Study summary: Patients were given ivuxolimab, an antibody that agonizes OX40 (CD134). General observations from the study: Specificity for antigen went undetermined in the expanded peripheral T cells.

The sequences come from CD4+ or CD8+ T cells sorted from blood, collected in a trial of the OX40 agonist ivuxolimab. The receptor was isolated from an adult with an advanced solid tumor such as melanoma, head and neck, liver or kidney cancer.

The CDR3 DNA is TGCAGTGCCGCCCGGGTCTCGGCTTTCTTT. Encoded protein: CSAARVSAFF. This rearrangement joins TRBV20-1 to TRBJ1-1; D not certain. Per germline, CDR1 DFQATT and CDR2 SNEGSKA (reference sequence). V lost 6 bases to trimming and J lost 11 bases, with 13 bases between them. The CDR3 runs 10 residues.